Included here is one T cell receptor beta chain sequence, with context. There is no known antigen for this receptor. No much larger clonotype is one base removed from it; base qualities were not supplied. These data belong to a study of cytotoxic CD8 clonotypes in ibrutinib-treated CLL (dated by TCRdb to the early 2020s). Regarding the research as a whole: The cohort had about a dozen relapsed/refractory and more than 14 treatment-naive patients; some 17 were IGHV unmutated. Partial responses were observed in about 25 patients and complete responses in 2; after a median follow-up of 68 months, remission was maintained in around 14 patients and progression was observed in roughly 12. Samples at response were collected after a median of 12 months of treatment, with a range of about 6 to 40 months. On average, each sample yielded some 250,000 productive templates and around 98,000 productive rearrangements. Longitudinal samples were obtainable from about 30% of the roughly 86 participants in the trial. Cryopreserved peripheral blood mononuclear cells were collected before treatment, at response, and at either disease progression or sustained remission. Points the paper makes about the study in general: Clonality rose at ibrutinib response, remained stable during sustained remission, and dropped back toward baseline at progression. Public clonotypes were rare and either shrank or stayed stable during treatment, and the rise in clonality at ibrutinib response reflected expansion of private clonotypes. Sampling times were not matched between patients in sustained remission and patients whose disease was progressing, and lymph node repertoires were not examined. Baseline clonality was found to be higher than that of age-matched healthy donors and was strongly correlated with circulating CD8+ T-cell counts.

For TCR beta library preparation, roughly 2 micrograms of genomic DNA were extracted from the cryopreserved PBMCs. Longitudinal blood samples from CLL patients on ibrutinib monotherapy underwent high-throughput TCR beta sequencing. The patients were enrolled in a single-center, open-label phase 2 trial of ibrutinib monotherapy. CDR1 and CDR2 were assigned from the germline V gene as MNHNS and SASEGT. V sheds 0 bases and J sheds 6 bases, leaving 19 bases between their ends. Reading from cysteine to phenylalanine, the CDR3 counts 17 amino acids. Just the 51-base CDR3 DNA is kept, in frame starting at base 1. Each clonotype received, on average, 10x coverage in deep resolution sequencing performed on a MiSeq, where the target depth lay between 1 in 1 million and 1 in 200,000 T cells. The immunoSEQ hsTCRB Kit was used to generate TCR beta libraries. The study's processing was this. ImmunoSEQ Data Assistant and ImmunoSEQ Analyzer were used for data analysis, and V, D and J genes were assigned according to IMGT definitions. Clonality, which ranges from 0 to 1, was calculated as one minus the normalized Shannon entropy of productive rearrangement frequencies. Only overrepresented clonotypes making up at least 0.05% of each patient's repertoire were included in the public clonotype analysis. Around 12 age-matched healthy donor repertoires from immuneACCESS were used as controls for clonality. TCRdb carries this immuneACCESS record with in-frame sequences only. Its versions omit some clonotypes, under half of them owing to an unresolved V gene in the studies checked, with the rest unexplained. V and J calls and clone size follow that table, whereas D and trimming were derived from the DNA. Present in this sample are over 15,000 clones, approximately 84% of which were seen just once. Together, the top ten hold roughly 5.7% of the sample.

The receptor was derived from a human donor with chronic lymphocytic leukemia. Recombination joined TRBV6-1 with TRBJ2-3; the D gene could be either TRBD1 or TRBD2, each agreeing at 5 bases. The sequences come from PBMCs, collected before ibrutinib treatment. This receptor carries the CDR3 CASSEALNMRGMDTQYF. Read as DNA, the sequence is TGTGCCAGCAGTGAAGCGCTAAATATGAGGGGCATGGATACGCAGTATTTT.